The present T cell receptor (beta chain) was sequenced within a study of T cell responses to AZD1222 COVID-19 vaccine. Study at large: Some second doses came at about 4 weeks and others at about 12 weeks; these were pooled.

Turning to this clone: Its antigen remains unknown.

From germline, CDR1 is LNHDA and CDR2 SQIVND (reference sequence). CDR3 length: 14 residues. Study conclusions and caveats: Two AZD1222 doses significantly raised spike-specific TCR breadth and depth over controls. The reported proportion of spike-specific TCRs targeting unmutated variant regions was nearly half.

Repertoires were generated with immunoSEQ multiplex PCR, while TCRdb's copy carries only in-frame clones and drops some. The sample records around 150,000 clones, 75% to 95% being singletons. J is TRBJ2-7 and V is TRBV19; D might be TRBD1 or TRBD2, each matching 5 bases. The last part of the DNA fits TRBJ2-1 better; the J call may be wrong. Source: peripheral blood, taken on day 0 of AZD1222 vaccination. This TCR was recovered from an adult in good health. The CDR3 DNA is TGTGCCAGTGAGTTCTCTGGGGGAAGCAATGAGCAGTTCTTC. Translated: CASEFSGGSNEQFF.